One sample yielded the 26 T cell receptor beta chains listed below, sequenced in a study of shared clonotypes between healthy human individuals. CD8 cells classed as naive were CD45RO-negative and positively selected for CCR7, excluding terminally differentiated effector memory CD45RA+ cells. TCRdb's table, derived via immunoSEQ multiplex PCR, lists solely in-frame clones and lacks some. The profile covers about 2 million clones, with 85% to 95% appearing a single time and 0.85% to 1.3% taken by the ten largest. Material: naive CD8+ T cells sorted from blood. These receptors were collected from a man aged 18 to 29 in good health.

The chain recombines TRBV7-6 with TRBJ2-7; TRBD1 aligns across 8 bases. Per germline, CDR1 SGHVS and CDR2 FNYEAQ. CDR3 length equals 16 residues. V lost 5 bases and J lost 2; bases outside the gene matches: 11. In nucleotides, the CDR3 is TGTGCCAGCAGCCAGGGACAGGAGAAATTTACCTACGAGCAGTACTTC. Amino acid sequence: CASSQGQEKFTYEQYF. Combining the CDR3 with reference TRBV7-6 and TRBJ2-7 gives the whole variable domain GAGVSQSPRYKVTKRGQDVALRCDPISGHVSLYWYRQALGQGPEFLTYFNYEAQQDKSGLPNDRFSAERPEGSISTLTIQRTEQRDSAMYRCASSQGQEKFTYEQYFGPGTRLTVT.

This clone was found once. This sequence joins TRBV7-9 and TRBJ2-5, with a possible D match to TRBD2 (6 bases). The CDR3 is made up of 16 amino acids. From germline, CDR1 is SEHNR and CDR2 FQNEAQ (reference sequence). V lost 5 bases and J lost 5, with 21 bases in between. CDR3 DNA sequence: TGTGCCAGCAGCCACCCCCTAGCGACCGCCAGGGAGACCCAGTACTTC. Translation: CASSHPLATARETQYF.

CDR3 coding DNA: TGTGCCAGCAGCTGGGCGGGAAATGAGCAGTTCTTC. As protein: CASSWAGNEQFF. The chain joins TRBV5-6 to TRBJ2-1, with a tentative D call TRBD2 (6 bases). The CDR3 has 12 residues. The germline V and J ends were trimmed by 3 bases and 7 bases, with 8 bases remaining between them. CDR1 and CDR2 (germline): SGHDT, YYEEEE.

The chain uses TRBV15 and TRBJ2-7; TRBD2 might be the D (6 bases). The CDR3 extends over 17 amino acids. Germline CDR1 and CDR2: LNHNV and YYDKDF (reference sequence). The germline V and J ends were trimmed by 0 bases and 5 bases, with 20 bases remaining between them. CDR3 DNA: TGTGCCACCAGCAGAGATCGGGCCAGGGAGGAAGGGGACGAGCAGTACTTC. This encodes CATSRDRAREEGDEQYF.

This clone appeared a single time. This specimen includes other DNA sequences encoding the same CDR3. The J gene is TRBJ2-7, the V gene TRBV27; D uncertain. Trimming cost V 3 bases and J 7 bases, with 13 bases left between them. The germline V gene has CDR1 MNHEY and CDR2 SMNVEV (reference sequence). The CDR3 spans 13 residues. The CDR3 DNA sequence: TGTGCCAGCAGTTTTGGTGGTACCGGGGAGCAGTACTTC. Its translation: CASSFGGTGEQYF.

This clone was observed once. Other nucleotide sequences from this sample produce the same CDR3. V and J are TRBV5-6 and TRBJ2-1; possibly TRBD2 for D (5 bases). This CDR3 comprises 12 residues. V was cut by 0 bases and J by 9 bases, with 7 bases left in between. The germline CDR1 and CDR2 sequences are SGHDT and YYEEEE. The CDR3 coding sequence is TGTGCCAGCAGCTTGGGAGGACTTGAGCAGTTCTTC. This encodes CASSLGGLEQFF. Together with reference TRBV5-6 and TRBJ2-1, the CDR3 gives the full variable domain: DAGVTQSPTHLIKTRGQQVTLRCSPKSGHDTVSWYQQALGQGPQFIFQYYEEEERQRGNFPDRFSGHQFPNYSSELNVNALLLGDSALYLCASSLGGLEQFFGPGTRLTVL.

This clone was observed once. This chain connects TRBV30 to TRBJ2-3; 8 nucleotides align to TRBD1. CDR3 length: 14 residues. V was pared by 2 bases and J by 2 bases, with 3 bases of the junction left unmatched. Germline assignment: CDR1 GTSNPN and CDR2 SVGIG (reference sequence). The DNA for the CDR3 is TGTGCCTGGAGTTGGGGACAGGACACAGATACGCAGTATTTT. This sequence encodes CAWSWGQDTDTQYF.

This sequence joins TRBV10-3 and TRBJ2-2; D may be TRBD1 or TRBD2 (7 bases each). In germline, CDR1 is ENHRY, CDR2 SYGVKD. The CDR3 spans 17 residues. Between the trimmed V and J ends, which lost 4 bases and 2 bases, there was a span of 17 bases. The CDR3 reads CAISVQGDYVNTGELFF. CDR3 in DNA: TGTGCCATCAGTGTCCAGGGGGACTACGTAAACACCGGGGAGCTGTTTTTT.

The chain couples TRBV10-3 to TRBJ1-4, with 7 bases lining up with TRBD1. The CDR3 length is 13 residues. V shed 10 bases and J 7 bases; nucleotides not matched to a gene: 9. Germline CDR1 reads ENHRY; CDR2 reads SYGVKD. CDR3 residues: CANQDRVGEKLFF. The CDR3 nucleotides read TGTGCCAACCAAGACAGGGTCGGTGAAAAACTGTTTTTT.

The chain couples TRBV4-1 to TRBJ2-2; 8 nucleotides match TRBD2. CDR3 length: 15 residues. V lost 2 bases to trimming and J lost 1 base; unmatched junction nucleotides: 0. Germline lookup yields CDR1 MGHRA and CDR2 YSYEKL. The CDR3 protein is CASSQTSGNTGELFF. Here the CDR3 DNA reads TGCGCCAGCAGCCAAACTAGCGGGAACACCGGGGAGCTGTTTTTT.

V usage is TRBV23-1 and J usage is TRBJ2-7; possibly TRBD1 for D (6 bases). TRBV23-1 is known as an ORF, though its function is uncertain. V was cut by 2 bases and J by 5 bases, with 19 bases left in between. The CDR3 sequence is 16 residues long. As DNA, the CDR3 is TGCGCCAGCAGTCAACCACACAAACAGGGATTGGACGAGCAGTACTTC. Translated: CASSQPHKQGLDEQYF.

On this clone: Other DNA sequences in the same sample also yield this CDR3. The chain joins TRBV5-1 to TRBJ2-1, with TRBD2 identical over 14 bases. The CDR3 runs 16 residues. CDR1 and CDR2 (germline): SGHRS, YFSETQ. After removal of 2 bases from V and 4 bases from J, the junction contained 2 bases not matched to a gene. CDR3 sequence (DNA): TGCGCCAGCAGCTTCCGACTAGCGGGAGGGTACAATGAGCAGTTCTTC. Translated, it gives CASSFRLAGGYNEQFF.

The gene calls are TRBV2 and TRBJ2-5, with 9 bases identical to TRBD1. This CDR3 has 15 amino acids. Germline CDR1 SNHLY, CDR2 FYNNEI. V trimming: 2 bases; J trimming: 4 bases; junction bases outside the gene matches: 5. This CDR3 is CASSEKDRGRETQYF. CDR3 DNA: TGTGCCAGCAGTGAAAAGGACAGGGGTCGAGAGACCCAGTACTTC.

CDR3 nucleotide sequence: TGCGCCAGCAGCCAAGCTCCATCCGGGACTAGCGGAGATACGCAGTATTTT. Translation: CASSQAPSGTSGDTQYF. The chain employs TRBV4-1 and TRBJ2-3; TRBD2 aligns across 11 bases. Germline CDR1 and CDR2: MGHRA and YSYEKL. This CDR3 comprises 17 residues. Trimming removed 1 base from V and 5 bases from J; junction bases left unmatched: 8.

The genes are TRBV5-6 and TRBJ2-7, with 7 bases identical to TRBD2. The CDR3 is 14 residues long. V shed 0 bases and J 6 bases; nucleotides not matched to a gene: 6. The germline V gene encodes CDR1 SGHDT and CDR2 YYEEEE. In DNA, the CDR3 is TGTGCCAGCAGCTTGGGGTCCGGGGGGATCGAGCAGTACTTC. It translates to CASSLGSGGIEQYF.

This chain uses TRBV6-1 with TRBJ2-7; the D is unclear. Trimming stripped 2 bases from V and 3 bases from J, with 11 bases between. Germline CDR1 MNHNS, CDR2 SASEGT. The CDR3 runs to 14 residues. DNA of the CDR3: TGTGCCAGCAGTGAATCCGCGATGATCTACGAGCAGTACTTC. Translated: CASSESAMIYEQYF.

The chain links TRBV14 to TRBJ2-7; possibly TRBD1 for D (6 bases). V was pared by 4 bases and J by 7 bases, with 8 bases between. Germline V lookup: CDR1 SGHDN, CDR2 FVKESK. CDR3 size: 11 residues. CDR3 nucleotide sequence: TGTGCCAGCAGCCCCGGACAGGAGCAGTACTTC. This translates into CASSPGQEQYF.

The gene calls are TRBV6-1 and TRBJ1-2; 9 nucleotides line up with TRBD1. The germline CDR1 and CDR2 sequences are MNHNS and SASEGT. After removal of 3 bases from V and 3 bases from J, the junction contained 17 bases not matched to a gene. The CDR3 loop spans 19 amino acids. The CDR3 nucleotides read TGTGCCAGCAGTGACCTGACTTGGACACAGGGGGCGCTTGACTATGGCTACACCTTC. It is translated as CASSDLTWTQGALDYGYTF.

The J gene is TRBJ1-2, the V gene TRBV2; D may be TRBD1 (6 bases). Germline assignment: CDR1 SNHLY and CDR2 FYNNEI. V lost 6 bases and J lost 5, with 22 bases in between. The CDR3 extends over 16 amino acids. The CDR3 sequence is CASSPTQGLQGYGYTF. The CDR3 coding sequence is TGTGCCAGCAGCCCAACACAGGGCCTACAAGGTTATGGCTACACCTTC. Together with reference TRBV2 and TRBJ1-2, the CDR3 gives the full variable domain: EPEVTQTPSHQVTQMGQEVILRCVPISNHLYFYWYRQILGQKVEFLVSFYNNEISEKSEIFDDQFSVERPDGSNFTLKIRSTKLEDSAMYFCASSPTQGLQGYGYTFGSGTRLTVV.

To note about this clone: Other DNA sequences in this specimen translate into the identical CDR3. The CDR3 protein is CASSPKSSYEQYF. The CDR3 DNA reads as TGTGCCAGCAGCCCAAAGAGCTCCTACGAGCAGTACTTC. V is TRBV7-9 and J is TRBJ2-7; D not certain. The CDR3 runs to 13 residues. The germline CDR1 and CDR2 sequences are SEHNR and FQNEAQ (reference sequence). Trimming pared 5 bases from V and 0 bases from J, leaving 8 bases between.

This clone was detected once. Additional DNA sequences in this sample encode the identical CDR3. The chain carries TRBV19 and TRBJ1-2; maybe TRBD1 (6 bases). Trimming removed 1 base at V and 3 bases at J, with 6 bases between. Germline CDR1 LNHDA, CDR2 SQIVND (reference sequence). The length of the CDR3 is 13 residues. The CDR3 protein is CASSIAGDYGYTF. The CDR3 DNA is TGTGCCAGTAGTATAGCAGGGGACTATGGCTACACCTTC.

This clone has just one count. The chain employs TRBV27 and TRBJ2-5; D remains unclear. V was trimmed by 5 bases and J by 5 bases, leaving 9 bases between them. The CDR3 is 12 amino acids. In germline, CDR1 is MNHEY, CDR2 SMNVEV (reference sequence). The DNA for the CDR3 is TGTGCCAGCAGTGATACGGTGGAGACCCAGTACTTC. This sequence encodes CASSDTVETQYF.

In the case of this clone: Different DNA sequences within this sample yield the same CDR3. The CDR3 spells CASSPGTGDPYEQYF. The CDR3 nucleotides are TGTGCCAGCAGTCCCGGGACAGGGGATCCCTACGAGCAGTACTTC. The chain carries TRBV27 and TRBJ2-7; the match to TRBD1 covers 10 bases. The germline V gene has CDR1 MNHEY and CDR2 SMNVEV (reference sequence). CDR3 length: 15 residues. After removal of 5 bases from V and 2 bases from J, the junction contained 6 bases not matched to a gene.

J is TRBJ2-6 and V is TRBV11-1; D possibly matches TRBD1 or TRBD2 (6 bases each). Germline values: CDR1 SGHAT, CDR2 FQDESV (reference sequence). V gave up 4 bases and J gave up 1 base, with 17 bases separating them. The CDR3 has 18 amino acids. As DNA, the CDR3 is TGTGCCAGCAGCTCCCAGGCGGAGGGGGGATCTGGGGCCAACGTCCTGACTTTC. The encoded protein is CASSSQAEGGSGANVLTF.

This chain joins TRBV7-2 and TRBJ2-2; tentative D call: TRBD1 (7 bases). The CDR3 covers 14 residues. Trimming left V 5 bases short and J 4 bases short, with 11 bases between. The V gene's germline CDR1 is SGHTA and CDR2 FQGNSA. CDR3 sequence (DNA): TGTGCCAGCAGCCCCAGGGGGGCCACCGGGGAGCTGTTTTTT. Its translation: CASSPRGATGELFF.

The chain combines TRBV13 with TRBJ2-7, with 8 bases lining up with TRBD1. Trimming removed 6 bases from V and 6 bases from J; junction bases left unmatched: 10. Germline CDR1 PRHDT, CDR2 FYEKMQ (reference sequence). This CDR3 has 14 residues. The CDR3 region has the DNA TGTGCCAGCAGGAATCAGGACAGGGTGGGCGAGCAGTACTTC. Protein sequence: CASRNQDRVGEQYF.